Each of the 26 T cell receptor beta chains below was sequenced from the same sample in a study of T cells in Graves' hyperthyroidism and ophthalmopathy. TCR beta CDR3 region amplification was performed from RNA transcripts. The HTBI primer set was used in a first-round RT-PCR of the TCR CDR3. MiXCR, applied by TCRdb to the multiplex PCR reads, yields one record per CDR3 protein. Here the sample spans about 600,000 distinct CDR3 sequences, around 15% being singletons. Sequenced material: blood. Receptors were obtained from a middle-aged woman with Graves' ophthalmopathy.

This CDR3 reads CASSFNTVDTQYF. CDR3 bases: TGCGCCAGCAGCTTCAACACAGTAGATACGCAGTATTTT. This sequence joins TRBV5-1 and TRBJ2-3; D ambiguous. This CDR3 region has 13 residues. The V gene's germline CDR1 is SGHRS and CDR2 YFSETQ. V was shortened by 2 bases and J by 5 bases, with 9 bases between the two germline ends.

The table lists this clonotype with many counts. The CDR3 spells CASSLFKPQGTEAFF. The CDR3 DNA follows: TGTGCCAGCAGTTTATTCAAGCCTCAAGGTACTGAAGCTTTCTTT. The V and J genes are TRBV28 and TRBJ1-1; D not resolved. Germline V lookup: CDR1 MDHEN, CDR2 SYDVKM. The length of the CDR3 is 15 residues. Trimming pared 1 base from V and 5 bases from J, leaving 14 bases between.

The table lists this clonotype with many counts. This chain joins TRBV18 and TRBJ2-5, with TRBD1 matching over 8 bases. The germline V gene encodes CDR1 KGHSH and CDR2 LQKENI. Trimming cost V 5 bases and J 4 bases; bases outside gene matches: 9. The CDR3 length is 15 residues. CDR3 sequence (DNA): TGTGCCAGCTCATCCACAGACAGGGGCGGAGAGACCCAGTACTTC. Protein product: CASSSTDRGGETQYF.

This clonotype was counted a few times. This chain connects TRBV10-3 to TRBJ1-1; TRBD1 matches 7 bases. V trimming: 11 bases; J trimming: 1 base; junction bases outside the gene matches: 7. The V gene's germline CDR1 is ENHRY and CDR2 SYGVKD. The CDR3 contains 13 residues. CDR3 loop: CASGTAQNTEAFF. The CDR3 bases are TGTGCCTCAGGGACAGCCCAGAACACTGAAGCTTTCTTT.

In this sample, this clonotype turned up many times. Written as DNA, the CDR3 is TGTGCCAGCAGCTTACAGATCACCGGGGAGCTGTTTTTT. This sequence encodes CASSLQITGELFF. The chain has TRBV7-3 and TRBJ2-2; D uncertain. This CDR3 has 13 residues. In germline, CDR1 is SGHTA, CDR2 FQGTGA. Trimming shortened V by 2 bases and J by 4 bases, and 5 bases separated the two germline ends.

The gene calls are TRBV2 and TRBJ2-7; possible D gene TRBD2, 6 bases. Trimming cost V 6 bases and J 3 bases, with 18 bases left between them. The V gene's germline CDR1 is SNHLY and CDR2 FYNNEI. The CDR3 sequence is 15 residues long. CDR3 loop: CASSVDGTPNYEQYF. The CDR3 DNA sequence: TGTGCCAGCAGCGTAGACGGGACTCCCAACTACGAGCAGTACTTC. The full variable domain, completed using reference TRBV2 and TRBJ2-7, is EPEVTQTPSHQVTQMGQEVILRCVPISNHLYFYWYRQILGQKVEFLVSFYNNEISEKSEIFDDQFSVERPDGSNFTLKIRSTKLEDSAMYFCASSVDGTPNYEQYFGPGTRLTVT.

DNA of the CDR3: TGTGCCAGCAGCTTACGGGACAGGGGTGACACCGGGGAGCTGTTTTTT. This codes for CASSLRDRGDTGELFF. The chain is built from TRBV7-3 and TRBJ2-2; TRBD1 agrees at 10 bases. The CDR3 length is 16 residues. The junction had 3 bases not matched to a gene; V was cut back by 2 bases and J by 3 bases. Germline V lookup: CDR1 SGHTA, CDR2 FQGTGA.

V usage is TRBV10-3 and J usage is TRBJ1-3; D call uncertain. The ends were cut back, 4 bases at V and 1 base at J, with 14 bases in the middle. CDR3 size: 16 residues. Germline CDR1 is ENHRY and CDR2 is SYGVKD. The CDR3 loop is CAISVEGSWSGNTIYF. CDR3 nucleotide sequence: TGTGCCATCAGTGTTGAGGGCAGTTGGTCTGGAAACACCATATATTTT.

The chain carries TRBV5-4 and TRBJ2-5, with D possibly being TRBD1 or TRBD2 (5 bases each). Germline assignment: CDR1 SGHNT and CDR2 YYREEE (reference sequence). V lost 2 bases, J lost 7 bases, and 18 bases lay in between. The CDR3 is made up of 15 amino acids. The CDR3 here is CASSFPGAGFVTQYF. The DNA for the CDR3 is TGTGCCAGCAGCTTTCCCGGGGCCGGTTTTGTGACCCAGTACTTC.

This clonotype turned up a few times. CDR3 in amino acids: CASSESRDTQYF. The CDR3 nucleotides are TGCGCCAGCAGTGAGTCTCGGGATACGCAGTATTTT. The genes are TRBV10-1 and TRBJ2-3; D remains unclear. Germline V CDR1 and CDR2: WNHNN, SYGVQD (reference sequence). Trimming removed 0 bases from V and 6 bases from J, with 4 bases in between. The CDR3 totals 12 residues.

This clonotype was detected many times. The chain couples TRBV6-6 to TRBJ2-1; 8 bases are a match to TRBD2. The V segment lost 2 bases and the J segment 2 bases; nucleotides outside the gene matches: 2. The V gene's germline CDR1 is MNHNY and CDR2 SVGAGI (reference sequence). The CDR3 loop spans 15 amino acids. Written as DNA, the CDR3 is TGTGCCAGCAGTTACGCAGCGGGAGCCTACAATGAGCAGTTCTTC. Translation gives CASSYAAGAYNEQFF.

On this clonotype itself: An end of the junction differs from the germline gene, which may be a read error. The gene calls are TRBV20-1 and TRBJ2-3; no definite D call. This CDR3 has 11 amino acids. CDR1 and CDR2 (germline): DFQATT, SNEGSKA (reference sequence). The CDR3 nucleotides are TGCAGTGCCCCCCGTGGAGATATGCAGTATTTT. Translating it yields CSAPRGDMQYF.

In its sample, this clonotype was seen a few times. The chain has TRBV7-9 and TRBJ2-2; TRBD1 might be the D (7 bases). The germline V and J ends were trimmed by 5 bases and 2 bases, with 18 bases remaining between them. The CDR3 totals 17 residues. Germline CDR1 and CDR2: SEHNR and FQNEAQ (reference sequence). DNA for the CDR3: TGTGCCAGCAGCCCGAGCGGCAGGGGGGCAAACACCGGGGAGCTGTTTTTT. Amino acids: CASSPSGRGANTGELFF.

J is TRBJ2-7 and V is TRBV2; 8 nucleotides match TRBD1. The CDR3 sequence is 15 residues long. V shed 8 bases, J shed 2 bases, and the junction held 11 bases outside the gene matches. Per the germline V gene, CDR1 is SNHLY and CDR2 is FYNNEI. The CDR3 is CASVVGQGSAYEQYF. The CDR3 nucleotides read TGTGCCAGCGTCGTCGGACAGGGTAGCGCCTACGAGCAGTACTTC. The full variable domain, completed using reference TRBV2 and TRBJ2-7, is EPEVTQTPSHQVTQMGQEVILRCVPISNHLYFYWYRQILGQKVEFLVSFYNNEISEKSEIFDDQFSVERPDGSNFTLKIRSTKLEDSAMYFCASVVGQGSAYEQYFGPGTRLTVT.

This clonotype occurred a few times. The V gene is TRBV5-1, the J gene TRBJ1-1, with D unresolved. V lost 4 bases and J 1 base, leaving 11 bases between the germline ends. The germline gives CDR1 SGHRS, CDR2 YFSETQ. The CDR3 consists of 14 residues. Here the CDR3 DNA reads TGCGCCAGCAGCCCCACTTCAGGGAACACTGAAGCTTTCTTT. Its translation is CASSPTSGNTEAFF.

The CDR3 loop reads CASSFDRGVETQYF. In DNA, the CDR3 is TGCGCCAGCAGCTTCGACAGGGGTGTGGAGACCCAGTACTTC. The chain joins TRBV5-1 to TRBJ2-5; TRBD1 aligns across 8 bases. There are 14 residues in the CDR3. The trim removed 2 bases at V and 5 bases at J, leaving 5 bases unmatched. Germline V gene sequence: CDR1 SGHRS, CDR2 YFSETQ.

The chain couples TRBV20-1 to TRBJ2-5, with 11 bases matching TRBD2. The CDR3 extends over 14 amino acids. V was pared by 4 bases and J by 2 bases, with 3 bases of the junction left unmatched. Germline assignment: CDR1 DFQATT and CDR2 SNEGSKA (reference sequence). The DNA of the CDR3 is TGCAGTGCTATTGGGACTAGCGGACAAGAGACCCAGTACTTC. Amino acid sequence: CSAIGTSGQETQYF.

CDR3 sequence (DNA): TGTGCCAGCAGGAACCCTCCGGGGAACACTGAAGCTTTCTTT. It translates to CASRNPPGNTEAFF. The chain carries TRBV2 and TRBJ1-1, with D unresolved. The CDR3 is 14 residues long. The V and J ends lost 6 bases and 1 base respectively, with 12 bases between them. Germline loops: CDR1 SNHLY, CDR2 FYNNEI.

Comment on this clonotype: Germline and junction disagree at one end, which may indicate a read error. This chain links TRBV18 with TRBJ2-1, with a possible D match to TRBD1 (6 bases). Germline-derived CDR1 and CDR2 are KGHSH and LQKENI. CDR3 length equals 16 residues. The CDR3 region has the DNA TGTGCCAGCTCCGGAACTTGGAGCGGTGGGGACAATGAGAAGTTCTTC. Its translation: CASSGTWSGGDNEKFF. The variable domain in full, completed from reference TRBV18 and TRBJ2-1, reads NAGVMQNPRHLVRRRGQEARLRCSPMKGHSHVYWYRQLPEEGLKFMVYLQKENIIDESGMPKERFSAEFPKEGPSILRIQQVVRGDSAAYFCASSGTWSGGDNEKFFGPGTRLTVL.

This clonotype was counted at least ten times. V usage is TRBV28 and J usage is TRBJ2-3; D is undetermined. This CDR3 comprises 11 residues. The V end was cut by 5 bases, the J end by 4 bases, with 4 bases between. Germline lookup yields CDR1 MDHEN and CDR2 SYDVKM. Written as DNA, the CDR3 is TGTGCCAGCAGTGACCCAGATACGCAGTATTTT. Its protein product is CASSDPDTQYF.

This clonotype was counted many times. The rearrangement joins TRBV28 to TRBJ2-6; D gene uncertain. The CDR3 extends over 15 amino acids. Trimming took off 3 bases at V and 0 bases at J, with 6 bases between the two ends. The germline V gene has CDR1 MDHEN and CDR2 SYDVKM. CDR3 coding DNA: TGTGCCAGCAGTTTCGGCCACTCTGGGGCCAACGTCCTGACTTTC. Its translation: CASSFGHSGANVLTF.

This clonotype showed up just a few times. The chain carries TRBV4-1 and TRBJ2-5; 8 bases match TRBD2. The junction had 7 bases not matched to a gene; V was cut back by 3 bases and J by 7 bases. This CDR3 comprises 14 residues. Germline V lookup: CDR1 MGHRA, CDR2 YSYEKL. The CDR3 reads CASSHSERESTQYF. Here the CDR3 DNA reads TGCGCCAGCAGCCATTCAGAGCGGGAGTCGACCCAGTACTTC.

Concerning this clonotype: The junction departs from the called germline gene at one end, perhaps through a read error. V usage is TRBV3-1 and J usage is TRBJ1-3; D unclear. The CDR3 spans 15 residues. Germline loops: CDR1 LGHDT, CDR2 YNNKEL (reference sequence). The CDR3 nucleotides read TGTGCCAGCAGCAAAGACTTTGGGTCTGGAAACACCATATATTTT. Protein sequence: CASSKDFGSGNTIYF.

This clonotype occurred many times. The chain is built from TRBV27 and TRBJ1-6; 9 positions agree with TRBD1. The V segment lost 0 bases and the J segment 4 bases; nucleotides outside the gene matches: 13. The V gene's germline CDR1 is MNHEY and CDR2 SMNVEV (reference sequence). The CDR3 loop spans 20 amino acids. For the CDR3, the DNA is TGTGCCAGCAGTTTATCCGGGACAGGGACCTGGGGCCTTTATAATTCACCCCTCCACTTT. It is translated as CASSLSGTGTWGLYNSPLHF.

Ten or more counts support this clonotype. V and J are TRBV11-2 and TRBJ2-5; the D gene is possibly TRBD1 (6 bases). Germline CDR1 and CDR2: SGHAT and FQNNGV. The CDR3 covers 13 residues. V lost 0 bases, J lost 9 bases, and 11 bases lay in between. CDR3 in DNA: TGTGCCAGCAGCTTAGACAGGGGCATGGCCCAGTACTTC. It is translated as CASSLDRGMAQYF.

This clonotype was observed at least ten times. This chain uses TRBV5-1 with TRBJ1-6, with D maybe TRBD1 (5 bases). The V end was cut by 4 bases, the J end by 0 bases, with 11 bases between. CDR1 is SGHRS and CDR2 is YFSETQ in the germline V gene. The length of the CDR3 is 16 residues. CDR3 bases: TGCGCCAGCAGCCAGGGCCTGAGCTCCTATAATTCACCCCTCCACTTT. It translates to CASSQGLSSYNSPLHF.